A single sample is the source of the 13 T cell receptor beta chains below, sequenced in a study of blood T cell repertoires in COVID-19 (dated by TCRdb to the early 2020s). The library was made by the immunoSEQ multiplex PCR assay. In its TCRdb copy, this immuneACCESS table keeps in-frame sequences only and misses some clones. Where compared with another copy, unresolved V genes explain less than half of these, and the others have no known cause. This sample is represented by 55,000 to 65,000 clones; roughly 80% of them were singletons. The ten most abundant clones make up more than 2.5% of the sample. The sequenced material came from peripheral blood. The receptors derive from a man in his 60s with acute or convalescent COVID-19.

The chain has TRBV4-1 and TRBJ1-2; weak D call: TRBD1 (5 bases). Trimming cost V 0 bases and J 8 bases, with 13 bases left between them. The germline V gene encodes CDR1 MGHRA and CDR2 YSYEKL. This CDR3 region has 14 residues. The CDR3 loop is CASSQDPPRQGYTF. The DNA for the CDR3 is TGCGCCAGCAGCCAAGATCCCCCACGACAGGGCTACACCTTC.

The DNA for the CDR3 is TGTGCCAGCAGTTCGGGGGTACACAATGAGCAGTTCTTC. Its protein is CASSSGVHNEQFF. This chain connects TRBV7-3 to TRBJ2-1, with D possibly TRBD2 on 6 matching bases. Per the germline V gene, CDR1 is SGHTA and CDR2 is FQGTGA. This CDR3 is built from 13 residues. The V end was cut by 6 bases, the J end by 5 bases, with 11 bases between. Combining the CDR3 with reference TRBV7-3 and TRBJ2-1 gives the whole variable domain GAGVSQTPSNKVTEKGKYVELRCDPISGHTALYWYRQSLGQGPEFLIYFQGTGAADDSGLPNDRFFAVRPEGSVSTLKIQRTERGDSAVYLCASSSGVHNEQFFGPGTRLTVL.

The V and J genes are TRBV13 and TRBJ1-2; the D gene is possibly TRBD1 (5 bases). Germline V gene data show CDR1 as PRHDT and CDR2 as FYEKMQ (reference sequence). This CDR3 comprises 17 residues. Trimming removed 2 bases at V and 2 bases at J, with 18 bases between. The CDR3 DNA is TGTGCCAGCAGCTTAACGCGCGGGACCCCGAACAACTATGGCTACACCTTC. It translates to CASSLTRGTPNNYGYTF.

The V and J genes are TRBV11-3 and TRBJ2-1; 7 bases match TRBD2. The trim removed 4 bases at V and 4 bases at J, leaving 10 bases unmatched. The CDR3 has 16 amino acids. Per germline, CDR1 SGHNT and CDR2 YENEEA. The CDR3 DNA reads TGTGCCAGCAGCTCCGGAGAGCGGGGTCATTACAATGAGCAGTTCTTC. Translating it yields CASSSGERGHYNEQFF.

V is TRBV5-1 and J is TRBJ1-1; 12 positions agree with TRBD1. CDR1 and CDR2 (germline): SGHRS, YFSETQ. The CDR3 runs to 15 residues. The ends lost 4 bases at V and 6 bases at J; junction bases unmatched: 7. The CDR3 DNA sequence: TGCGCCAGCAGCACGGGACAGGGGGCGACGGCTGAAGCTTTCTTT. Protein: CASSTGQGATAEAFF. The full variable domain, with the rest looked up from reference TRBV5-1 and TRBJ1-1, is KAGVTQTPRYLIKTRGQQVTLSCSPISGHRSVSWYQQTPGQGLQFLFEYFSETQRNKGNFPGRFSGRQFSNSRSEMNVSTLELGDSALYLCASSTGQGATAEAFFGQGTRLTVV.

The chain employs TRBV10-3 and TRBJ1-3; D ambiguous. Germline CDR1 reads ENHRY; CDR2 reads SYGVKD. Trimming took 5 bases from V and 2 from J, leaving 10 bases between them. There are 14 residues in the CDR3. CDR3 residues: CAISKKQTGNTIYF. The CDR3 DNA sequence: TGTGCCATCAGTAAGAAACAAACTGGAAACACCATATATTTT.

This clone has just one count. The J gene is TRBJ2-1, the V gene TRBV4-1; possible D gene TRBD1, 5 bases. V lost 4 bases, J lost 7 bases, and 20 bases lay in between. The CDR3 spans 16 residues. Germline CDR1 reads MGHRA; CDR2 reads YSYEKL. Here the CDR3 reads CASSRSPRGVINEQFF. DNA of the CDR3: TGCGCCAGCAGCCGATCGCCTAGGGGTGTTATTAATGAGCAGTTCTTC.

V is TRBV4-1 and J is TRBJ1-1, with a possible D match to TRBD1 (6 bases). Per germline, CDR1 MGHRA and CDR2 YSYEKL. Trimming shortened V by 3 bases and J by 1 base, and 21 bases separated the two germline ends. The CDR3 has 18 amino acids. The CDR3 here is CASSHRRTAGRWNTEAFF. In nucleotides, the CDR3 is TGCGCCAGCAGCCACCGCCGGACAGCGGGGAGATGGAACACTGAAGCTTTCTTT.

This clone appeared a few times. V and J are TRBV4-1 and TRBJ2-6, with 8 nucleotides matching TRBD1. The ends lost 3 bases at V and 0 bases at J; junction bases unmatched: 7. In germline, CDR1 is MGHRA, CDR2 YSYEKL. The CDR3 sequence is 18 residues long. CDR3 region: CASSHRDRFSSGANVLTF. The CDR3 coding sequence is TGCGCCAGCAGCCACCGGGACAGGTTCTCCTCTGGGGCCAACGTCCTGACTTTC.

This chain's CDR3 is CATSDVRRANTGELFF. The CDR3 DNA is TGTGCCACCAGTGATGTCCGCAGGGCGAACACCGGGGAGCTGTTTTTT. The chain joins TRBV24-1 to TRBJ2-2; D perhaps matches TRBD1 (5 bases). Per the germline V gene, CDR1 is KGHDR and CDR2 is SFDVKD. V was trimmed by 3 bases and J by 0 bases, leaving 10 bases between them. The CDR3 covers 16 residues.

This clone was counted between two and nine times. The chain is built from TRBV28 and TRBJ1-2; D perhaps matches TRBD1 (5 bases). Germline-derived CDR1 and CDR2 are MDHEN and SYDVKM. The CDR3 is 12 residues long. Trimming left V 5 bases short and J 2 bases short, with 6 bases between. CDR3 bases: TGTGCCAGCAGTGCAGGGAACTATGGCTACACCTTC. This codes for CASSAGNYGYTF.

The chain couples TRBV5-1 to TRBJ1-6, with a weak D call TRBD1 (6 bases). Trimming cost V 4 bases and J 9 bases, with 17 bases left between them. Germline CDR1 is SGHRS and CDR2 is YFSETQ. This CDR3 has 15 amino acids. CDR3 amino acids: CASSAGQPWSSPLHF. The CDR3 region has the DNA TGCGCCAGCAGCGCAGGACAGCCTTGGAGTTCACCCCTCCACTTT.

The chain joins TRBV2 to TRBJ1-1; TRBD1 agrees at 7 bases. CDR3 length: 13 residues. With V trimmed by 5 bases and J by 10 bases, 10 bases remained unmatched. Germline loops: CDR1 SNHLY, CDR2 FYNNEI. CDR3 sequence reads: CASSQTGTSGAFF. CDR3 bases: TGTGCCAGCAGTCAGACAGGGACAAGTGGAGCTTTCTTT.